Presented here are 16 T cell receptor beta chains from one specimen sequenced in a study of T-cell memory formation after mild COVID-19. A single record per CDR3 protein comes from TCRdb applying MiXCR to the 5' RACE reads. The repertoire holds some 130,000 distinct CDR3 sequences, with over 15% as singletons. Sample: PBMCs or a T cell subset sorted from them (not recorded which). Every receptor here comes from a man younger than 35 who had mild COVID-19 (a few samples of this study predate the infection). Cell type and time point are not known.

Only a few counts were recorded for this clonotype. This CDR3 reads CASSNRDRGDIQYF. CDR3 coding DNA: TGTGCCAGCAGCAACCGGGACAGGGGTGACATTCAGTACTTC. The J gene is TRBJ2-4, the V gene TRBV3-1, with 10 nucleotides matching TRBD1. Germline-derived CDR1 and CDR2 are LGHDT and YNNKEL (reference sequence). The CDR3 runs 14 residues. Losses at the gene ends were 5 bases for V and 8 bases for J; bases not matched to a gene: 6.

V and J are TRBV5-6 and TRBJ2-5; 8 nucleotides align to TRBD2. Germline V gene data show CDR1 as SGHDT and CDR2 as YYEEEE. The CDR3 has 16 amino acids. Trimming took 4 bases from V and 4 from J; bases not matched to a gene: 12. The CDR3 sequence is CASSGGPIAGRETQYF. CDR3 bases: TGTGCCAGCAGCGGCGGACCTATAGCGGGGAGAGAGACCCAGTACTTC.

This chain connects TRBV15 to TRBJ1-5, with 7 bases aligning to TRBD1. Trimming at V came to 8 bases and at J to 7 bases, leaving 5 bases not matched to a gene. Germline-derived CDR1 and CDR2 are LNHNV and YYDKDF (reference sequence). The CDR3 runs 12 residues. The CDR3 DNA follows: TGTGCCACCTCTACAGGGGCCCAGCCCCAGCATTTT. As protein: CATSTGAQPQHF.

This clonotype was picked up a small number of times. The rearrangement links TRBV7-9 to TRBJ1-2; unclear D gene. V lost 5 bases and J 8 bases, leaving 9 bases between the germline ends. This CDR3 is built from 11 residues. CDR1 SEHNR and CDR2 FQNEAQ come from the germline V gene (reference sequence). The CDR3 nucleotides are TGTGCCAGCAGCCCCGAGATGGGCTACACCTTC. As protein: CASSPEMGYTF. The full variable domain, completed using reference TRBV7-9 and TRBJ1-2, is DTGVSQNPRHKITKRGQNVTFRCDPISEHNRLYWYRQTLGQGPEFLTYFQNEAQLEKSRLLSDRFSAERPKGSFSTLEIQRTEQGDSAMYLCASSPEMGYTFGSGTRLTVV.

The CDR3 spells CASTGTGGSYEQYV. CDR3 DNA: TGTGCCAGCACAGGGACAGGGGGATCCTACGAGCAGTACGTC. The chain recombines TRBV28 with TRBJ2-7; 11 positions agree with TRBD1. The trim removed 7 bases at V and 1 base at J, leaving 3 bases unmatched. This CDR3 is built from 14 residues. Germline loops: CDR1 MDHEN, CDR2 SYDVKM.

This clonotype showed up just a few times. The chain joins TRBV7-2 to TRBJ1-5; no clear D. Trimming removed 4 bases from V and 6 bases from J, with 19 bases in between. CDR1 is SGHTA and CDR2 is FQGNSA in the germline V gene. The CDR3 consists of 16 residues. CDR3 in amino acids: CASSSHPGGVSQPQHF. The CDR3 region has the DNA TGTGCCAGCAGCTCACACCCGGGTGGGGTTAGTCAGCCCCAGCATTTT.

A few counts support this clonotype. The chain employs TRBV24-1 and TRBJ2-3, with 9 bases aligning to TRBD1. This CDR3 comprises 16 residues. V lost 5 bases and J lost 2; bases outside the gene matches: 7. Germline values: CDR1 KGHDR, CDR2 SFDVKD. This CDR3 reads CATSGSDRGITDTQYF. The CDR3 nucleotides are TGTGCCACCAGTGGATCGGACAGGGGCATCACAGATACGCAGTATTTT.

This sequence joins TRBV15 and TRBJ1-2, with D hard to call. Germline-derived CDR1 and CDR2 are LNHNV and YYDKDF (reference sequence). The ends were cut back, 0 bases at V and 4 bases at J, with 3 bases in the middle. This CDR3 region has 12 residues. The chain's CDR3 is CATSRDSYGYTF. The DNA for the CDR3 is TGTGCCACCAGCAGAGATAGCTATGGCTACACCTTC.

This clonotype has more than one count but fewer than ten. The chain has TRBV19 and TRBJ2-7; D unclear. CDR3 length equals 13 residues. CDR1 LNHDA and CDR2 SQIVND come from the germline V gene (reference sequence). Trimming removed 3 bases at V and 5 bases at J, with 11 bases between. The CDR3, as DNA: TGTGCCAGTAGTATCTCAGGATCGGACGAGCAGTACGTC. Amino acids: CASSISGSDEQYV.

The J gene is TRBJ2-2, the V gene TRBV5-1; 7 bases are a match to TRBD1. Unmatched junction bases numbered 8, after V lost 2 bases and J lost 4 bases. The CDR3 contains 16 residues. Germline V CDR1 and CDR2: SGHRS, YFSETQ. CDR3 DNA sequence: TGCGCCAGCAGCTTTAGGATGGCAGGGGGCACCGGGGAGCTGTTTTTT. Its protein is CASSFRMAGGTGELFF.

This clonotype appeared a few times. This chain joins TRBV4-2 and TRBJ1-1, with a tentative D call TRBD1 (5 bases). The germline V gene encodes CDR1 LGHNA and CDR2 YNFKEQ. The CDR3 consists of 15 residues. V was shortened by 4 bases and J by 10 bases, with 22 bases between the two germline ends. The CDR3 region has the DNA TGTGCCAGCAGCCCGCAGGCCTGGGGGTATGGAGTAGCTTTCTTT. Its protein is CASSPQAWGYGVAFF.

The CDR3 loop reads CASSPSPGGGGGGETQYF. CDR3 in DNA: TGTGCCAGCAGCCCATCACCCGGCGGGGGGGGTGGAGGGGAGACCCAGTACTTC. This rearrangement joins TRBV7-3 to TRBJ2-5; TRBD2 aligns across 9 bases. CDR1 is SGHTA, CDR2 FQGTGA, per germline. CDR3 length: 18 amino acids. J was trimmed by 5 bases and V by 5 bases; bases with no gene match: 18.

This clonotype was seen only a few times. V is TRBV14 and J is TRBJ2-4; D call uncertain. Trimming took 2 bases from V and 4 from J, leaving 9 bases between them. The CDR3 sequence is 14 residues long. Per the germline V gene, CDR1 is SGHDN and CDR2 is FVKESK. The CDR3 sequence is CASSQWERKNIQYF. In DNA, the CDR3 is TGTGCCAGCAGCCAATGGGAAAGGAAAAACATTCAGTACTTC.

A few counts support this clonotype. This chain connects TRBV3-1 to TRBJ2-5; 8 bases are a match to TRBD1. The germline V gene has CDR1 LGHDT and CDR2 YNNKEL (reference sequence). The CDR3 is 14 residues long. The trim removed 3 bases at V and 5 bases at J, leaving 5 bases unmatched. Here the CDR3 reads CASSHDRGRETQYF. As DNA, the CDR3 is TGTGCCAGCAGCCACGACAGGGGTCGGGAGACCCAGTACTTC.

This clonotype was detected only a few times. The CDR3 protein is CAIRPEGGEQYV. The CDR3 DNA reads as TGTGCCATCAGGCCCGAGGGAGGCGAGCAGTACGTC. The chain uses TRBV10-3 and TRBJ2-7; TRBD2 might be the D (6 bases). Germline V gene lookup returns CDR1 ENHRY and CDR2 SYGVKD. The CDR3 totals 12 residues. Trimming removed 6 bases from V and 6 bases from J, with 12 bases in between.

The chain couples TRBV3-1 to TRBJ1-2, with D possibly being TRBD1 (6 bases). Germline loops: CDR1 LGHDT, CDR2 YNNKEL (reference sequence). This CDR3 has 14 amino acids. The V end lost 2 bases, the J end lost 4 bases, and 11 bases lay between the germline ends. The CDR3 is CASSQLPDSYGYTF. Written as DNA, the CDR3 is TGTGCCAGCAGCCAACTTCCGGACAGCTATGGCTACACCTTC.